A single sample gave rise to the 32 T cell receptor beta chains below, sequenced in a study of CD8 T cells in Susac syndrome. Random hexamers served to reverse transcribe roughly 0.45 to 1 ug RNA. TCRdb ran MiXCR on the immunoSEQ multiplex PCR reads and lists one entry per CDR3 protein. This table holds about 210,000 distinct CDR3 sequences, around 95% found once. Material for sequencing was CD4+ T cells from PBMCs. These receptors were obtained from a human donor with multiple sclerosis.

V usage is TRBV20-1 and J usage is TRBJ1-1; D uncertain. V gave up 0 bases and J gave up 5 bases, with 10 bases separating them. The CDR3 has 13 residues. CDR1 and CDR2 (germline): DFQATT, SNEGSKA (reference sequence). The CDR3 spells CSARDPYDTEAFF. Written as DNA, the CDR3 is TGCAGTGCTAGAGATCCTTATGATACTGAAGCTTTCTTT.

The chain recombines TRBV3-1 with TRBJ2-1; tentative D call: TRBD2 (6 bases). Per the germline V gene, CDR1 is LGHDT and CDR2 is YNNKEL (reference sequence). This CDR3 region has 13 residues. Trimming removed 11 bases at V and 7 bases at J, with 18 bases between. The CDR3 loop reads CASGLAGLNEQFF. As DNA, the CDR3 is TGTGCCTCCGGACTGGCGGGGCTAAATGAGCAGTTCTTC.

In nucleotides, the CDR3 is TGTGCCAGCAGCCGGGACTTAACCTACGAGCAGTACTTC. Translated: CASSRDLTYEQYF. This chain joins TRBV3-1 and TRBJ2-7; D is perhaps TRBD2 (6 bases). Deletions cut 4 bases from V and 2 bases from J, with 9 bases between. The CDR3 has 13 residues. Germline V lookup: CDR1 LGHDT, CDR2 YNNKEL (reference sequence).

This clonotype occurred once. The DNA for the CDR3 is TGTGCCAGCAGCCTCGGGTGGGGTTACGAGCAGTACTTC. As protein: CASSLGWGYEQYF. The rearrangement uses TRBV3-1 and TRBJ2-7; D not resolved. The CDR3 has 13 residues. From germline, CDR1 is LGHDT and CDR2 YNNKEL (reference sequence). The V gene lost 4 bases and the J gene lost 4 bases, with 11 bases spanning the gap.

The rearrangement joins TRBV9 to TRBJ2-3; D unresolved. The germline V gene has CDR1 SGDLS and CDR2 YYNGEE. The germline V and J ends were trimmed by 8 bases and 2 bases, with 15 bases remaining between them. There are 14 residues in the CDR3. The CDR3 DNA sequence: TGTGCCAGTGGCTCTAGGGTCACCACAGATACGCAGTATTTT. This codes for CASGSRVTTDTQYF.

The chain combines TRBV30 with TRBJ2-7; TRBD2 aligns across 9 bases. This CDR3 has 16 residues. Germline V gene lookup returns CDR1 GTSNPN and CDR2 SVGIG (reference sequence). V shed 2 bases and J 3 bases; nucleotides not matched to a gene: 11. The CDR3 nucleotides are TGTGCCTGGAGTCTGATCCCTAGCGGGGTGAACTACGAGCAGTACTTC. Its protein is CAWSLIPSGVNYEQYF.

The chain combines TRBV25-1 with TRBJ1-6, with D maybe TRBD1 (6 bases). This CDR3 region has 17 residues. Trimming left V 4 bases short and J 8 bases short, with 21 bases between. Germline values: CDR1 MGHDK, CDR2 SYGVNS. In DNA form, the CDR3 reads TGTGCCAGCAGTGGCATTACCTTCAGGGGAAGATATTCACCCCTCCACTTT. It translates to CASSGITFRGRYSPLHF.

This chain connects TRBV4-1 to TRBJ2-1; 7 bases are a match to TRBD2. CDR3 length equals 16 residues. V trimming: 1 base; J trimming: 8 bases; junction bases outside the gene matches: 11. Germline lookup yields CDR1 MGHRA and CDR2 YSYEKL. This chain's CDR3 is CASSQVDLAVYHEQFF. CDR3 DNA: TGCGCCAGCAGCCAAGTTGATCTAGCGGTGTATCATGAGCAGTTCTTC.

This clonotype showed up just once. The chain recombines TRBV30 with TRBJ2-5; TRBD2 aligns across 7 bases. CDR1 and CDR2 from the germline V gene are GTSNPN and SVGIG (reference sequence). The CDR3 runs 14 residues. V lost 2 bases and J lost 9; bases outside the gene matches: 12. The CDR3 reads CAWSPIAGLLPQYF. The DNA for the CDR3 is TGTGCCTGGAGTCCCATAGCGGGTCTCCTTCCCCAGTACTTC.

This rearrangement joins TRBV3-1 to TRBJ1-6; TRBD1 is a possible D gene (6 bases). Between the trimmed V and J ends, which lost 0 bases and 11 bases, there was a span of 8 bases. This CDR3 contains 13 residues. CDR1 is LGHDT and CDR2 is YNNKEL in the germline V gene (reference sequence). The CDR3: CASSQDTGTPLHF. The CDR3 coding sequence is TGTGCCAGCAGCCAAGACACAGGGACACCCCTCCACTTT. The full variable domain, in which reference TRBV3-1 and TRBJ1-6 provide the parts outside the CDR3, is DTAVSQTPKYLVTQMGNDKSIKCEQNLGHDTMYWYKQDSKKFLKIMFSYNNKELIINETVPNRFSPKSPDKAHLNLHINSLELGDSAVYFCASSQDTGTPLHFGNGTRLTVT.

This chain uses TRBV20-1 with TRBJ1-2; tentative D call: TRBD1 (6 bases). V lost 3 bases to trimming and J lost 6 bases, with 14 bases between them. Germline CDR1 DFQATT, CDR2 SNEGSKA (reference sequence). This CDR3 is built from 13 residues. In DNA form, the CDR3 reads TGCAGTGCTAGCCTCCAACAGGGAAATGGCTACACCTTC. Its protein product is CSASLQQGNGYTF.

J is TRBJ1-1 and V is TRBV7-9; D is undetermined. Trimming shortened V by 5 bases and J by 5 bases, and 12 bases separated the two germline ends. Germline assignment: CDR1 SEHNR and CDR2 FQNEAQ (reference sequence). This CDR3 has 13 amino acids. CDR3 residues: CASSIHGVTEAFF. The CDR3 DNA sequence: TGTGCCAGCAGCATCCACGGGGTGACTGAAGCTTTCTTT. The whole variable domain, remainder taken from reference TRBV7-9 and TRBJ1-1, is DTGVSQNPRHKITKRGQNVTFRCDPISEHNRLYWYRQTLGQGPEFLTYFQNEAQLEKSRLLSDRFSAERPKGSFSTLEIQRTEQGDSAMYLCASSIHGVTEAFFGQGTRLTVV.

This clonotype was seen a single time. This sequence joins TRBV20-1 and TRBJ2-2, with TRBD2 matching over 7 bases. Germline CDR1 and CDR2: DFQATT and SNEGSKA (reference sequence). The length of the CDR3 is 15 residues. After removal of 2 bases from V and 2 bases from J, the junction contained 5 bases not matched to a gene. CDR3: CSARRGRDNTGELFF. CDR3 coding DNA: TGCAGTGCTAGACGAGGGAGGGATAACACCGGGGAGCTGTTTTTT.

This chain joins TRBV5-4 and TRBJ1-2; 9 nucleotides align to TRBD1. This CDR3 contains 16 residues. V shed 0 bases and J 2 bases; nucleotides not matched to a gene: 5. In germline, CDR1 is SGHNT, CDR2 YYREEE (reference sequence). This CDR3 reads CASSLGLQGANYGYTF. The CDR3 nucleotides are TGTGCCAGCAGCTTGGGACTACAGGGGGCGAACTATGGCTACACCTTC.

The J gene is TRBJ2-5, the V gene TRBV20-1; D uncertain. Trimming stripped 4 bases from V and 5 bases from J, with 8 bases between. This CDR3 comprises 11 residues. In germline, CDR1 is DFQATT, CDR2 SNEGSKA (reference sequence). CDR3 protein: CSANLRETQYF. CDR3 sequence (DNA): TGCAGTGCTAACCTTCGGGAGACCCAGTACTTC.

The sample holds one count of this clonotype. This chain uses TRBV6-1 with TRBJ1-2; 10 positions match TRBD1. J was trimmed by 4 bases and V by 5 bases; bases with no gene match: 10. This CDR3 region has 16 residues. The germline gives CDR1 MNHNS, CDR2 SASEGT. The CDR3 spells CASSRKGTGAAYGYTF. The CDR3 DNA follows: TGTGCCAGCAGTCGAAAAGGGACAGGGGCCGCCTATGGCTACACCTTC.

The CDR3 reads CSARVWAGVPQETQYF. In DNA, the CDR3 is TGCAGTGCTAGAGTGTGGGCGGGGGTTCCCCAAGAGACCCAGTACTTC. This sequence joins TRBV20-1 and TRBJ2-5; 7 bases align to TRBD2. V shed 1 base, J shed 1 base, and the junction held 9 bases outside the gene matches. Germline-derived CDR1 and CDR2 are DFQATT and SNEGSKA (reference sequence). The CDR3 length is 16 residues.

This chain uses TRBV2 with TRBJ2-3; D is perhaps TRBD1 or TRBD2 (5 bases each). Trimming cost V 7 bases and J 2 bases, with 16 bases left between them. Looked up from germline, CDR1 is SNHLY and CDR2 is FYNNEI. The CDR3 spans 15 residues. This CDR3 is CASTKGPEPTDTQYF. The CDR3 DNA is TGTGCCAGCACTAAGGGACCTGAGCCCACAGATACGCAGTATTTT.

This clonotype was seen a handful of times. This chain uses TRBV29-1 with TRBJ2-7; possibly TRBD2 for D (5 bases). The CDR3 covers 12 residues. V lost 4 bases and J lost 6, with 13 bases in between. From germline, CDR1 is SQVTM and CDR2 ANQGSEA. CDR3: CSVADGMVEQYF. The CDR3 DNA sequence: TGCAGCGTTGCCGACGGGATGGTCGAGCAGTACTTC.

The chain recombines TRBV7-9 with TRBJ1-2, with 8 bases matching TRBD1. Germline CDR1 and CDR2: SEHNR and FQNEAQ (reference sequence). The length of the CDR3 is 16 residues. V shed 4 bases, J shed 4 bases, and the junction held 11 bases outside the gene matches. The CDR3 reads CASSWTGSWDGYGYTF. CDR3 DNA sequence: TGTGCCAGCAGCTGGACAGGGAGCTGGGATGGCTATGGCTACACCTTC.

CDR3 in amino acids: CASSQAGVSGANVLTF. The DNA for the CDR3 is TGTGCCAGCAGCCAAGCAGGGGTGTCTGGGGCCAACGTCCTGACTTTC. The genes are TRBV3-1 and TRBJ2-6; a weak D match, TRBD1 (6 bases). With 1 base removed from V and 1 base from J, the gap between germline ends came to 8 bases. The germline gives CDR1 LGHDT, CDR2 YNNKEL (reference sequence). This CDR3 comprises 16 residues.

CDR3 nucleotide sequence: TGTGCCAGCAGTTGGGCAGGGGGCGGTGAAAAACTGTTTTTT. Translation gives CASSWAGGGEKLFF. The J gene is TRBJ1-4, the V gene TRBV27; 8 positions match TRBD1. This CDR3 has 14 residues. In germline, CDR1 is MNHEY, CDR2 SMNVEV (reference sequence). The V and J ends lost 4 bases and 7 bases, in that order; junction bases with no gene match: 5. Filled out from reference TRBV27 and TRBJ1-4, the complete variable domain reads EAQVTQNPRYLITVTGKKLTVTCSQNMNHEYMSWYRQDPGLGLRQIYYSMNVEVTDKGDVPEGYKVSRKEKRNFPLILESPSPNQTSLYFCASSWAGGGEKLFFGSGTQLSVL.

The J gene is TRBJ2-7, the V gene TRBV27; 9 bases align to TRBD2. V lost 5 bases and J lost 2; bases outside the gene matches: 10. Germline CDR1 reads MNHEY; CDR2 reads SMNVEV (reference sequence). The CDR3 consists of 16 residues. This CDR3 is CASSQTGLAGTYEQYF. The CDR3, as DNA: TGTGCCAGCAGTCAAACGGGGCTAGCGGGAACCTACGAGCAGTACTTC.

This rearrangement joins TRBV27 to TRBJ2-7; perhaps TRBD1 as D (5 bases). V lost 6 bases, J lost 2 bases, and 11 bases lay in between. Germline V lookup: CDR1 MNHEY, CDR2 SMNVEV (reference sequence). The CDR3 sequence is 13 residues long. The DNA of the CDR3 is TGTGCCAGCAGCTTCTTAGGGGCCTACGAGCAGTACTTC. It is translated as CASSFLGAYEQYF.

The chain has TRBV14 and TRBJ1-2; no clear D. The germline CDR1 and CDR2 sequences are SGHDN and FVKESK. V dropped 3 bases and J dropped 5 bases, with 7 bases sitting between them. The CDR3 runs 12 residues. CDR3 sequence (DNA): TGTGCCAGCAGCCAGTGGAAGTATGGCTACACCTTC. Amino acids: CASSQWKYGYTF.

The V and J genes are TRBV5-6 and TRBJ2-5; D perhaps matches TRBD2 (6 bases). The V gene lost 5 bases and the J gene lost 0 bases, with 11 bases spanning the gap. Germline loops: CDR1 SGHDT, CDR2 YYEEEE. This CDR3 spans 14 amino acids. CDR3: CASRLGGHQETQYF. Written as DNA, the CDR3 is TGTGCCAGCAGACTGGGGGGTCACCAAGAGACCCAGTACTTC.

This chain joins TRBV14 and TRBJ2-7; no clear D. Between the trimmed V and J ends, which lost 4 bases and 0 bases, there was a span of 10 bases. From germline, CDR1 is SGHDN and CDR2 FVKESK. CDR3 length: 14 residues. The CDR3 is CASSLPGLSYEQYF. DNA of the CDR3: TGTGCCAGCAGCCTACCGGGCCTCTCCTACGAGCAGTACTTC.

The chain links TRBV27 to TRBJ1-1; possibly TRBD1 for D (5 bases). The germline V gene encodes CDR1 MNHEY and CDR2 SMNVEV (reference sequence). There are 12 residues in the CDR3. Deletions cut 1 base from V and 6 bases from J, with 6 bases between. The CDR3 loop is CASSLLGAEAFF. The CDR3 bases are TGTGCCAGCAGTTTATTAGGGGCTGAAGCTTTCTTT.

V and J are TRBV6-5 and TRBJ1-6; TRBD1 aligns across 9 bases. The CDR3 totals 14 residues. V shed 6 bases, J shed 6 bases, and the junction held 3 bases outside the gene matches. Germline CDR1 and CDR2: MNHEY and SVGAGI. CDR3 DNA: TGTGCCAGCAGGCTGGGACAGGGTAATTCACCCCTCCACTTT. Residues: CASRLGQGNSPLHF.

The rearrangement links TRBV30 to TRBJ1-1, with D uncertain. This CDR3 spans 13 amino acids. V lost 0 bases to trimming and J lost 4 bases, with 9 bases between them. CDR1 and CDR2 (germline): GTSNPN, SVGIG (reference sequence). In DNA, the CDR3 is TGTGCCTGGAGTGTACGGCCGGGCACTGAAGCTTTCTTT. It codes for CAWSVRPGTEAFF.

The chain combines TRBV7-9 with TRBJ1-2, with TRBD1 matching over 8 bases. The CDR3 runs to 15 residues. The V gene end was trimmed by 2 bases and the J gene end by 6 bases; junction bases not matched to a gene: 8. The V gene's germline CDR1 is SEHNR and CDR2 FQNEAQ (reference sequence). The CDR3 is CASSLIGQGRDGYTF. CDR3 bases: TGTGCCAGCAGCTTAATCGGACAGGGAAGGGATGGCTACACCTTC.

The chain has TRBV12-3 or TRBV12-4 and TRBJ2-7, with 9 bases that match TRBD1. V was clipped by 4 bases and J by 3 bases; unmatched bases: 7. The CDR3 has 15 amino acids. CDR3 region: CASSSPGTGYYEQYF. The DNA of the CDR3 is TGTGCCAGCAGTTCACCCGGGACAGGGTACTACGAGCAGTACTTC.